This T cell receptor (beta chain) was recorded in a study of blood T cell repertoires in COVID-19. Study in general: Acute-phase and convalescent COVID-19 samples originated in the United States, Italy and Spain. PBMCs, B-cell-depleted T cells, or T cells were the source of the cDNA or gDNA that made up the material.

Authors' methods: Counts of nucleated cells, estimated from reference gene primer amplification, were obtained. The assay was immunoSEQ multiplex PCR, and TCRdb's table has in-frame clones only and misses some. From that table come the V and J calls and clone size; the DNA was used to work out D and trimming. The profile covers 250,000 to 300,000 clones, with about nine tenths appearing a single time and less than 15% taken by the ten largest. This CDR3 contains 14 residues. Germline CDR1 reads SQVTM; CDR2 reads ANQGSEA. Trimming took 7 bases from V and 0 from J; bases not matched to a gene: 6. This receptor was identified in a woman under 40 with COVID-19, enrolled during active disease. Sequenced sample: peripheral blood. The chain has TRBV29-1 and TRBJ1-3; 7 bases fit TRBD1. This chain's CDR3 is CSAWTGSSGNTIYF. CDR3 bases: TGCAGCGCCTGGACAGGCTCCTCTGGAAACACCATATATTTT.